Listed here is a single T cell receptor beta chain. This record belongs to a study of blood T cell repertoires in COVID-19. Background on the study: COVID-19 samples, acute and convalescent, were from the United States, Italy and Spain. PBMCs, B-cell-depleted T cells, or T cells provided the cDNA or gDNA that made up the material.

Using immunoSEQ multiplex PCR, the repertoire was profiled, and TCRdb retains in-frame clones only, with some absent. This table holds about 170,000 clones, roughly 84% found once. V lost 8 bases and J lost 0; bases outside the gene matches: 5. Germline V CDR1 and CDR2: SEHNR, FQNEAQ (reference sequence). The CDR3 contains 16 residues. The chain combines TRBV7-9 with TRBJ2-3, with 13 bases that match TRBD2. The source material was peripheral blood. The sequence was obtained from a man over 45 with active or convalescent COVID-19. The CDR3 protein is CASQGTSGVSTDTQYF. In DNA, the CDR3 is TGTGCCAGCCAAGGGACTAGCGGGGTGAGCACAGATACGCAGTATTTT.